The clone carrying this TCR beta chain was detected a few times. The data were obtained in a study of blood T cells in healthy people across ages. The CDR3 sequence is 13 residues long. V was shortened by 5 bases and J by 7 bases, with 14 bases between the two germline ends. The second PCR ran about 6 to 11 cycles with a sample-barcoded 5' primer and J-beta primers. Each CDR3 protein is one row after TCRdb ran MiXCR on the 5' RACE reads. The table has over 1.5 million distinct CDR3 sequences, about 50% seen once. Donation came from healthy Caucasian individuals in Russia who were aged 6 to 90. The receptor was derived from a woman between 35 and 50 years old in good health. The chain carries TRBV12-3 or TRBV12-4 and TRBJ1-1, with D possibly TRBD1 on 6 matching bases. Sequenced input: blood. The CDR3 loop reads CASSASDRREAFF. The CDR3 coding sequence is TGTGCCAGCAGTGCTAGCGACAGGCGTGAAGCTTTCTTT.